The entry that follows covers one TCR beta chain sequence. The CDR3 consists of 15 residues. With 1 base clipped from V and 11 bases from J, the junction kept 10 bases outside the gene matches. Germline loops: CDR1 LGHDT, CDR2 YNNKEL (reference sequence). The data derive from a study of blood T cell repertoires in COVID-19. Whole-study context: Acute and convalescent COVID-19 specimens originated in the United States, Italy and Spain. The analysed material was cDNA or gDNA that came from T cells, B-cell-depleted T cells, or PBMCs.

Original data processing: Amplification of reference gene primers was used by the study to estimate nucleated cell counts. The protocol was immunoSEQ multiplex PCR, while the TCRdb copy is restricted to in-frame clones and leaves out a portion. That table furnishes V, J and clone size, whereas the DNA furnished D and trimming. The sample lists roughly 55,000 clones, around 87% occurring once. Sequences were obtained from peripheral blood. This rearrangement joins TRBV3-1 (or the pseudogene TRBV3-2) to TRBJ1-1; TRBD1 matches at 10 bases. This receptor was obtained from a middle-aged man with active COVID-19. DNA of the CDR3: TGTGCCAGCAGCCAAGGAAGGGGACAGGGGAGATACGCTTTCTTT. This gives the protein CASSQGRGQGRYAFF.